A selection of T cell receptor beta chains follows, all from one sample in a study of blood T cell repertoires in COVID-19. Some clones are missing from TCRdb's copy, which holds only in-frame ones; the method was immunoSEQ multiplex PCR. The repertoire holds almost 80,000 clones, with about nine tenths as singletons. What was sequenced was peripheral blood. These TCRs come from a woman aged 80 or over with acute or convalescent COVID-19. Each CDR3 is given with its conserved first and last residue. D genes are given only for firm matches.

D,V,J,DNA,CDR3
-,TRBV3-1/TRBV3-2,TRBJ1-1,TGTGCCAGCAGCCAAGTCGGGAACACTGAAGCTTTCTTT,CASSQVGNTEAFF
-,TRBV4-2,TRBJ1-2,TGTGCCAGCAGCCAAGAACCGGGAAGAGTATATGGCTACACCTTC,CASSQEPGRVYGYTF
-,TRBV5-1,TRBJ2-5,TGCGCCAGCAGCTTGGGACAGAAAGAGACCCAGTACTTC,CASSLGQKETQYF
-,TRBV7-3,TRBJ2-2,TGTGCCAGCAGCCTCGCGGCCGCGAACACCGGGGAGCTGTTTTTT,CASSLAAANTGELFF
TRBD2,TRBV10-3,TRBJ2-5,TGTGCCATCAGCCTCCGGGGAGCGGGGGCCCAAGAGACCCAGTACTTC,CAISLRGAGAQETQYF
-,TRBV3-1/TRBV3-2,TRBJ1-1,TGTGCCAGCAGCCAAAGACAGGCGAACACTGAAGCTTTCTTT,CASSQRQANTEAFF
TRBD2,TRBV24-1,TRBJ2-1,TGTGCCACCAGTGATTCGGGACTAGCGGACTACAATGAGCAGTTCTTC,CATSDSGLADYNEQFF
TRBD2,TRBV7-9,TRBJ2-5,TGTGCCAGCAGCTTAGGCTCAACTAGCGGGAGTAGCGAGACCCAGTACTTC,CASSLGSTSGSSETQYF
TRBD1,TRBV19,TRBJ2-2,TGTGCCAGTAGTACGGGACAGGCTCGCACCGGGGAGCTGTTTTTT,CASSTGQARTGELFF
-,TRBV2,TRBJ2-1,TGTGCCAGCAGTGAAAGAGGGTCCTACAATGAGCAGTTCTTC,CASSERGSYNEQFF
-,TRBV7-2,TRBJ1-4,TGTGCCAGCAGCTCGCGAGAGGGGGCAACTAATGAAAAACTGTTTTTT,CASSSREGATNEKLFF
TRBD1,TRBV12-3/TRBV12-4,TRBJ1-2,TGTGCCAGCAGTCACAGGGGAAAGGGCTACACCTTC,CASSHRGKGYTF
-,TRBV5-1,TRBJ1-6,TGCGCCAGCAGCTGGAGCCCTGGACAGCTGAATTCACCCCTCCACTTT,CASSWSPGQLNSPLHF
TRBD2,TRBV2,TRBJ2-1,TGTGCCAGCAGGGGGGGACTAGCGGGAGGGCATGAGCAGTTCTTC,CASRGGLAGGHEQFF
TRBD2,TRBV6-1,TRBJ2-3,TGTGCCAGCAGTGCCTCTAGCGGGGGGACATCAGATACGCAGTATTTT,CASSASSGGTSDTQYF